The TCR beta chain under discussion was sequenced for a study of blood T cell repertoires in COVID-19. About the study: There were acute and convalescent COVID-19 samples, and they came from the United States, Italy and Spain.

This clone was counted once. Study members were between 18 and 89 years old and lived in 20 to 25 US regions. Cohorts were determined from participant-reported clinical history. Germline V CDR1 and CDR2: SGDLS, YYNGEE. The ends lost 0 bases at V and 9 bases at J; junction bases unmatched: 7. The CDR3 contains 14 residues. In the source study's methods: Scientists estimated how many nucleated cells there were by amplifying reference gene primers. Sequencing used immunoSEQ multiplex PCR; TCRdb keeps in-frame clones, though not all of them. Clonal size and the V and J genes are those of that table, whereas D and trimming came from the DNA. The sample contains roughly 400,000 clones, around nine tenths of which appear only once.

The chain combines TRBV9 with TRBJ2-5; 8 bases map to TRBD2. Sequenced sample: PBMCs or T cells enriched from blood (not recorded which). The receptor was derived from a young woman who had recovered from COVID-19. CDR3 sequence (DNA): TGTGCCAGCAGCGTAGCTCCGAGCGGGGGAGCCCAGTACTTC. Protein sequence: CASSVAPSGGAQYF.